This T cell receptor (beta chain) was found in a study of blood T cell repertoires in COVID-19. Study background: Sites across the United States, Italy and Spain contributed samples from acute and convalescent COVID-19. T cells, B-cell-depleted T cells, or PBMCs provided the cDNA or gDNA that served as material.

Germline values: CDR1 MNHEY, CDR2 SMNVEV (reference sequence). The CDR3 is 14 residues long. Trimming took 9 bases from V and 9 from J, leaving 18 bases between them. Original processing methods: The assay estimated nucleated cells by amplifying reference gene primers. The protocol was immunoSEQ multiplex PCR, while the TCRdb copy is restricted to in-frame clones and leaves out a portion. From that table come the V and J calls and clone size; the DNA was used to work out D and trimming. Here the sample spans approximately 70,000 clones, more than 65% being singletons. The specimen was peripheral blood. The sequence came from a woman in her fifties or sixties with acute or convalescent COVID-19. This chain connects TRBV27 to TRBJ1-6; weak D call: TRBD1 (5 bases). CDR3 sequence reads: CASREPGRISPLHF. The DNA of the CDR3 is TGTGCCAGTCGGGAGCCGGGACGGATTTCACCCCTCCACTTT.